A selection of T cell receptor beta chains follows, all from one sample in a study of cytomegalovirus exposure and HLA in healthy donors. The data were produced by immunoSEQ multiplex PCR, yet TCRdb's version contains in-frame clones alone and is incomplete. This table holds 150,000 to 200,000 clones, more than 65% found once. The sequenced sample consisted of PBMCs. The receptors derive from a woman in her thirties in good health and CMV-seropositive. CDR3s include the opening cysteine and the closing phenylalanine or tryptophan. Fields, in order: J gene, V gene, clone size, D gene, CDR3 DNA, CDR3 protein. A D gene is named only where the DNA matches it firmly. Expanded clones are given a class, and other clones once, few, many or no size at all.

>TRBJ2-1|TRBV6-5|.|.
TGTGCCAGCAGTTACGACCAGGGTCTGGATGAGCAGTTCTTC
CASSYDQGLDEQFF
>TRBJ1-4|TRBV10-1|.|.
TGCGCCAGCAGTGAGTCTGCCGGGACATTTGGAGAACTGTTTTTT
CASSESAGTFGELFF
>TRBJ1-1|TRBV7-8|.|.
TGTGCCAGCAGCTCGACACTGAACACTGAAGCTTTCTTT
CASSSTLNTEAFF
>TRBJ1-2|TRBV28|.|TRBD1
TGTGCCAGCAGAGAGGGGGCGGATCCCGGGGACACCTTC
CASREGADPGDTF
>TRBJ2-7|TRBV7-8|.|.
TGTGCCAGCAGCCGCGGACAGTCCTCCTACGAGCAGTACTTC
CASSRGQSSYEQYF
>TRBJ1-1|TRBV11-3|once|.
TGTGCCAGCAGCTTAGCCGGGGGGCGGACTGAAGCTTTCTTT
CASSLAGGRTEAFF
>TRBJ2-7|TRBV13|.|TRBD1
TGTGCCAGCAGCCGGACAGGGGGCAAGACCTACGAGCAGTACTTC
CASSRTGGKTYEQYF
>TRBJ1-5|TRBV7-2|.|.
TGTGCCAGCAGCCGTTTACGGGTTTCTCATCAGCCCCAGCATTTT
CASSRLRVSHQPQHF
>TRBJ2-3|TRBV2|once|.
TGTGCCAGCAGCCCTAGGTCCCCGTGGGCAGATACGCAGTATTTT
CASSPRSPWADTQYF
>TRBJ1-1|TRBV7-6|.|TRBD1
TGTGCCAGCAGCTGGGGGACAGGGCAGGGGCGTGGGGGCACTGAAGCTTTCTTT
CASSWGTGQGRGGTEAFF
>TRBJ2-5|TRBV5-4|few|.
TGTGCCAGCAGCTTGGACACAGTGGGACTGGGGACCCAGTACTTC
CASSLDTVGLGTQYF
>TRBJ2-1|TRBV11-2|.|TRBD2
TGTGCCAGCAGCGGCAGACTAGCGGACAATGAGCAGTTCTTC
CASSGRLADNEQFF
>TRBJ1-5|TRBV28|.|.
TGTGCCAGCAGCCGGAGTTACGGGAGGTATGGCAATCAGCCCCAGCATTTT
CASSRSYGRYGNQPQHF
>TRBJ2-4|TRBV28|few|.
TGTGCCAGCAGTTCCTCGGACAGCTTAGCCAAAAACATTCAGTACTTC
CASSSSDSLAKNIQYF
>TRBJ2-2|TRBV4-3|.|TRBD2
TGCGCCAGCAGCTGGGGCTTCTGGGCGGGGGCCGGGGAGCTGTTTTTT
CASSWGFWAGAGELFF
>TRBJ2-3|TRBV7-8|.|.
TGTGCCAGCAGCTTAGCCGGGACAACGCAGTATTTT
CASSLAGTTQYF
>TRBJ2-1|TRBV6-4|.|.
TGTGCCAGCAGTGACAAGAGCGGGCTCGGTTATGAGCAGTTCTTC
CASSDKSGLGYEQFF
>TRBJ2-1|TRBV27|.|TRBD2
TGTGCCAGCAGTCTGACGGGAGGCCAATACTACAATGAGCAGTTCTTC
CASSLTGGQYYNEQFF
>TRBJ2-1|TRBV27|.|.
TGTGCCAGCAGTTTGGCTAGCGTACCCTACAATGAGCAGTTCTTC
CASSLASVPYNEQFF
>TRBJ1-3|TRBV28|.|.
TGTGCCAGCATCGTTGGGGGGGCTGGAAACACCATATATTTT
CASIVGGAGNTIYF